This TCR beta chain is from a study of blood T cell repertoires in COVID-19 (dated by TCRdb to the early 2020s). Context from the whole study: Collaborator samples came from the United States, Italy and Spain and covered acute and convalescent phases of COVID-19. The repertoires were made available in a free public database intended to serve as a resource for research on the immune response to SARS-CoV-2. The prospective study material was composed of cDNA or gDNA derived from T cells, B-cell-depleted T cells, or PBMCs. Where HLA class I and class II types were available, the types were taken from metadata supplied by the sample provider, not from assay-based typing. Deeply sampled blood TCRbeta repertoires from subjects exposed to, actively infected with, or recovered from COVID-19 were included in the dataset. Nearly every sample came with metadata listing a de-identified subject ID, COVID-19 status, age in years and sex. Samples were obtained from the ongoing ImmuneRACE study (first 160 participants) and from about 1,300 subjects provided by 6 global collaborators.

Of note for this clone: Its antigen is unknown. Per-base qualities were not stored, and no clone one base away is much larger.

In Seattle, one collaborating source enrolled patients while the infection was active and tracked those patients longitudinally over the course of disease. Whole blood was collected in K2EDTA tubes by collaborating institutions according to the institutions' own protocols. Collaborator samples were shipped for TCRbeta analysis as frozen whole blood, isolated PBMCs, or DNA extracted from either sample type. What the research found in general, with its limitations: The amount of clinical and demographic metadata varied by source and participant and was provided uncurated.

The immunoSEQ Assay, a bias-controlled multiplex PCR, was used to amplify TCRbeta CDR3 regions from genomic DNA. Turning to the authors' computational methods: The number of nucleated cells in each sample was estimated by amplification of reference gene primers within the assay. To quantify the absolute abundance of each unique TCRbeta CDR3 rearrangement, sequence reads were collapsed and filtered. For each sample, productive Simpson clonality was calculated by taking the square root of Simpson's diversity index across productive rearrangements. TCRdb took this table from immuneACCESS and kept in-frame rearrangements with V and J called. Such tables lack part of the clones; where checked against another copy, unresolved V genes explain under half of the gap, and the rest is unexplained. V, J and clone size were drawn from that table, and D and trimming were deduced from the DNA. This sample lists over 150,000 clones; nearly 90% were detected once. The ten largest account for 15% to 20% of the sample.

The germline V gene sets CDR1 to LGHNA and CDR2 to YSLEER. Trimming leaves V shorter by 0 bases and J shorter by 8 bases, with the junction holding 13 bases beyond the gene matches. The CDR3 spans 17 residues, from the cysteine through the phenylalanine. Of the read, only the CDR3 DNA is kept; its 51 bases are in frame from base 1. The V and J genes are TRBV4-3 and TRBJ2-1, with 7 junctional bases fitting TRBD2. The source of this sequence is a man aged 45-60 years with COVID-19, enrolled during active disease. Sequencing was done on a sample of peripheral blood. The CDR3 protein is CASSQDAGDGPLDEQFF. The DNA reads as follows: TGCGCCAGCAGCCAAGATGCGGGGGACGGTCCCCTCGATGAGCAGTTCTTC.